These T cell receptor beta chains were read from a single sample in a study of T-cell reconstitution after alpha-beta-depleted transplantation in children. TCRdb called the PCR reads again in MiXCR, with one record for every CDR3 protein. There are more than 400,000 distinct CDR3 sequences in the sample; approximately 41% occur only once, and around a quarter lies in the top ten. Sequencing used PBMCs, obtained before TCRalphabeta/CD19-depleted stem cell transplant. The receptors come from a girl aged 2 to 10 with aplastic anemia, due to receive a stem cell transplant. Each CDR3 is given without its conserved first and last residue. Clone size is shown for a subset of rows, as once, few, many or a class of expanded clone.

V	J	size	CDR3
TRBV28	TRBJ1-2	NA	ASSLVHVPSLGGYT
TRBV18	TRBJ2-3	many	ASSEPDTQY
TRBV19	TRBJ1-1	NA	ASSGITGAGLLGNTEAF
TRBV5-1	TRBJ2-3	NA	ASSLRDRETDTQY
TRBV10-2	TRBJ2-5	many	ASSAPTVQETQY
TRBV19	TRBJ1-2	NA	ASSTGQVGDYGYT
TRBV27	TRBJ2-1	NA	ASSFYGALFNNEQF
TRBV12-3/TRBV12-4	TRBJ2-5	NA	ASSGMGSAQY
TRBV6-1	TRBJ2-3	many	ASRTDRATDTQY
TRBV9	TRBJ1-3	NA	ASSEGGNTIY
TRBV20-1	TRBJ2-7	NA	SARAPGRNSYEQY
TRBV30	TRBJ2-1	once	AWNPGGWFSYNEQF
TRBV6-1	TRBJ1-5	few	ASSGDLGRQPQH
TRBV15	TRBJ1-2	few	ATSRDRQGAQGYT
TRBV4-2	TRBJ2-3	many	ASSRTLAGTDTQY
TRBV6-1	TRBJ1-3	few	ASSRPGSGNTIY
TRBV24-1	TRBJ2-1	NA	ATSARLGVGSYNEQF
TRBV7-2	TRBJ1-5	NA	ASSPTNELINQPQH
TRBV6-6	TRBJ1-1	few	ASSPRGIGAF
TRBV19	TRBJ1-2	NA	ASSMSAVYGYT
TRBV6-1	TRBJ1-1	NA	ASSNRAMNTEAF
TRBV27	TRBJ2-7	NA	ASSSGTEGYEQY
TRBV6-1	TRBJ2-2	NA	ASRPHEPNTGELF
TRBV20-1	TRBJ2-5	many	SPKAGLQETQY
TRBV20-1	TRBJ2-5	many	SAGERGGGPSETQY
TRBV28	TRBJ2-3	NA	ASSSLAGATGDTQY
TRBV18	TRBJ2-2	NA	ASSPWTGDTGELF
TRBV4-1	TRBJ2-3	NA	ASSWRLAGGLDTQY
TRBV4-2	TRBJ2-5	NA	ASSRDVGETQY
TRBV3-1	TRBJ2-4	once	ASSQQGRVQY
TRBV10-3	TRBJ2-1	NA	AGGEAGAYNEQF
TRBV5-1	TRBJ2-5	NA	ATRDAIGETQY
TRBV18	TRBJ2-7	NA	ASSRDSVSYEQY
TRBV4-1	TRBJ2-3	NA	ASSQPRGGGPDTQY
TRBV20-1	TRBJ2-3	NA	SARSLAASTDTQY
TRBV5-6	TRBJ2-7	few	ASSLRAGIGAGEPEAYEQY
TRBV20-1	TRBJ2-7	NA	SAREGLESTYEQY
TRBV13	TRBJ1-2	many	ASSQDRSFGYT
TRBV5-1	TRBJ2-1	NA	ASSLVSSGGPSHEQF
TRBV5-1	TRBJ2-3	many	ASSLAGADYSTDTQY
TRBV29-1	TRBJ1-2	few	SVVSTSTYGYT
TRBV9	TRBJ2-1	NA	ASSALGLAGPYNEQF
TRBV9	TRBJ2-7	NA	ASSGGGGYEQY
TRBV29-1	TRBJ1-1	NA	SVVPLARDTPEAF
TRBV6-5	TRBJ1-6	few	ASSYRQTNNSPLH
TRBV4-3	TRBJ2-1	NA	ASSAHNEQF